The 2 T cell receptor beta chains below were found in one sample sequenced in a study of glioma-infiltrating T cells. TCR alpha and beta CDR3 regions were amplified from RNA using iRepertoire nested multiplex PCR. TCRdb itself ran the multiplex PCR reads through MiXCR, one entry per CDR3 protein. Of approximately 190,000 distinct CDR3 sequences listed, more than 30% were seen once; the top ten hold 20% to 25%. Sequencing was carried out using glioma tissue, nonneoplastic brain tissue, or PBMCs (not recorded which). The source is a human donor with low-grade glioma or glioblastoma, undergoing nonglioma brain surgery, or in good health (not recorded which).

Points on this clonotype: The junction departs from germline at one end; a sequencing error may be responsible. The chain links TRBV20-1 to TRBJ1-5; the match to TRBD1 covers 8 bases. The germline gives CDR1 DFQATT, CDR2 SNEGSKA (reference sequence). The CDR3 spans 13 residues. The CDR3 region has the DNA TGCAGTGCGGCCGGACAGGGCAGTCAGCACCAGCATTTT. This sequence encodes CSAAGQGSQHQHF.

Comments on this clonotype: A single base separates this from a much larger clone, so it may be a read error. The chain is built from TRBV7-2 and TRBJ2-7; maybe TRBD2 (6 bases). CDR1 and CDR2 from the germline V gene are SGHTA and FQGNSA. The CDR3 length is 16 residues. Trimming cost V 5 bases and J 2 bases, with 19 bases left between them. The CDR3 bases are TGTGCCAGCAGCGACCTTCTAGCGAGAGGTCCCTACGAGCAGTACTTC. Its translation is CASSDLLARGPYEQYF. The whole variable domain, filled in from reference TRBV7-2 and TRBJ2-7, reads GAGVSQSPSNKVTEKGKDVELRCDPISGHTALYWYRQSLGQGLEFLIYFQGNSAPDKSGLPSDRFSAERTGGSVSTLTIQRTQQEDSAVYLCASSDLLARGPYEQYFGPGTRLTVT.